This T cell receptor beta chain appears in the sequencing data of a study of T cell responses to AZD1222 COVID-19 vaccine. The protocol was immunoSEQ multiplex PCR, while the TCRdb copy is restricted to in-frame clones and leaves out a portion. Of some 170,000 clones listed, under 95% are singletons. This CDR3 is 16 amino acids long. CDR1 is SGDLS and CDR2 is YYNGEE in the germline V gene. V was cut by 0 bases and J by 2 bases, with 13 bases left in between. Details on this clone: No antigen is known for it.

The study, taken as a whole, reports: There were mostly white British donors and more females than males, and clonal diversity was possibly underestimated.

The sample here was peripheral blood, taken 28 days after the second AZD1222 dose. V is TRBV9 and J is TRBJ2-3, with unresolved D. The clonotype comes from an adult who received the AZD1222 COVID-19 vaccine. The CDR3, as DNA: TGTGCCAGCAGCGTAGGGGTCGGGTCCTTCACAGATACGCAGTATTTT. The encoded protein is CASSVGVGSFTDTQYF. The full variable domain, with the rest looked up from reference TRBV9 and TRBJ2-3, is DSGVTQTPKHLITATGQRVTLRCSPRSGDLSVYWYQQSLDQGLQFLIQYYNGEERAKGNILERFSAQQFPDLHSELNLSSLELGDSALYFCASSVGVGSFTDTQYFGPGTRLTVL.